One and the same sample provided the 24 T cell receptor beta chains below, sequenced in a study of cytomegalovirus exposure and HLA in healthy donors. Researchers ran the PCR with 60 Vbeta and 13 Jbeta primers. Only in-frame clones appear in the TCRdb table, and some are missing; sequencing was by immunoSEQ multiplex PCR. In the table there are over 95,000 clones, roughly 80% of which are singletons. Source material: PBMCs. The receptor source for this set is a female donor in good health and CMV-seronegative.

The genes are TRBV25-1 and TRBJ1-4; D remains ambiguous. The V gene lost 0 bases and the J gene lost 8 bases, with 10 bases spanning the gap. The CDR3 totals 14 residues. CDR1 and CDR2 (germline): MGHDK, SYGVNS. In DNA, the CDR3 is TGTGCCAGCAGTGAATACAGGAATCCAGAAAAACTGTTTTTT. This gives the protein CASSEYRNPEKLFF.

J is TRBJ1-2 and V is TRBV2, with D unclear. CDR1 and CDR2 from the germline V gene are SNHLY and FYNNEI. The CDR3 extends over 11 amino acids. Deletions cut 7 bases from V and 5 bases from J, with 8 bases between. CDR3 in amino acids: CASISEYGYTF. CDR3 in DNA: TGTGCCAGCATTAGCGAGTATGGCTACACCTTC.

This clone was recorded a few times. The chain carries TRBV4-1 and TRBJ1-1, with 8 bases fitting TRBD1. The CDR3 consists of 15 residues. Germline CDR1 is MGHRA and CDR2 is YSYEKL. With 4 bases clipped from V and 1 base from J, the junction kept 5 bases outside the gene matches. CDR3 in amino acids: CASSPAGTGNTEAFF. The CDR3 bases are TGCGCCAGCAGCCCGGCCGGGACAGGGAACACTGAAGCTTTCTTT.

This clone was seen only once. This chain connects TRBV7-2 to TRBJ2-3; D possibly corresponds to TRBD2 (5 bases). The germline CDR1 and CDR2 sequences are SGHTA and FQGNSA. Trimming removed 8 bases from V and 1 base from J, with 7 bases in between. The CDR3 is 12 residues long. The CDR3 loop is CASAGGTDTQYF. The CDR3 DNA follows: TGTGCCAGCGCGGGCGGCACAGATACGCAGTATTTT.

The V gene is TRBV6-5, the J gene TRBJ1-4, with unresolved D. This CDR3 has 14 residues. CDR1 MNHEY and CDR2 SVGAGI come from the germline V gene. The ends were cut back, 8 bases at V and 0 bases at J, with 10 bases in the middle. Here the CDR3 DNA reads TGTGCCAGCGGGTCGGCGGCAACTAATGAAAAACTGTTTTTT. Translated: CASGSAATNEKLFF.

The chain has TRBV7-8 and TRBJ2-5, with D possibly matching TRBD1 (6 bases). This CDR3 is built from 14 residues. V gave up 4 bases and J gave up 3 bases, with 12 bases separating them. In germline, CDR1 is SGHVS, CDR2 FQNEAQ. The CDR3 sequence is CASSSEGQKETQYF. DNA for the CDR3: TGTGCCAGCAGCTCCGAAGGACAGAAAGAGACCCAGTACTTC.

This clone was seen only a few times. J is TRBJ2-2 and V is TRBV5-5; D may be TRBD2 (6 bases). The CDR3 length is 16 residues. Germline CDR1 SGHKS, CDR2 YYEKEE (reference sequence). The ends were cut back, 0 bases at V and 4 bases at J, with 13 bases in the middle. The chain's CDR3 is CASSLVPGDFTGELFF. In DNA form, the CDR3 reads TGTGCCAGCAGCTTGGTTCCGGGGGACTTCACCGGGGAGCTGTTTTTT.

V usage is TRBV27 and J usage is TRBJ2-1, with D possibly TRBD2 on 5 matching bases. V was clipped by 2 bases and J by 9 bases, with 11 bases between them. Per the germline V gene, CDR1 is MNHEY and CDR2 is SMNVEV (reference sequence). The length of the CDR3 is 13 residues. DNA for the CDR3: TGTGCCAGCAGTTTAGGTGTTGGAGGTGAGCAGTTCTTC. Translated, it gives CASSLGVGGEQFF.

The chain uses TRBV30 and TRBJ2-4; possibly TRBD2 for D (6 bases). CDR3 length: 16 residues. Germline V CDR1 and CDR2: GTSNPN, SVGIG (reference sequence). Trimming pared 2 bases from V and 1 base from J, leaving 15 bases between. CDR3: CAWSFRGLGAKNIQYF. CDR3 nucleotides: TGTGCCTGGAGTTTCCGGGGGTTGGGGGCCAAAAACATTCAGTACTTC.

J is TRBJ1-1 and V is TRBV6-5, with 8 bases identical to TRBD1. The germline V gene has CDR1 MNHEY and CDR2 SVGAGI. The J segment lost 0 bases and the V segment lost 0 bases, leaving 3 bases of the junction unmatched. The CDR3 has 16 amino acids. DNA for the CDR3: TGTGCCAGCAGTTACTCGACAGGGGAAATGAACACTGAAGCTTTCTTT. Its translation: CASSYSTGEMNTEAFF.

This rearrangement joins TRBV19 to TRBJ1-2; a possible D gene is TRBD1 (5 bases). V was cut by 5 bases and J by 4 bases, with 11 bases left in between. This CDR3 is 13 amino acids long. Germline assignment: CDR1 LNHDA and CDR2 SQIVND (reference sequence). CDR3 nucleotide sequence: TGTGCCAGTAGTGAAGACAGTTCCTATGGCTACACCTTC. This gives the protein CASSEDSSYGYTF. Supplemented by reference TRBV19 and TRBJ1-2, the full variable domain reads DGGITQSPKYLFRKEGQNVTLSCEQNLNHDAMYWYRQDPGQGLRLIYYSQIVNDFQKGDIAEGYSVSREKKESFPLTVTSAQKNPTAFYLCASSEDSSYGYTFGSGTRLTVV.

The V and J genes are TRBV30 and TRBJ1-6; TRBD1 might be the D (6 bases). The length of the CDR3 is 15 residues. The ends were cut back, 8 bases at V and 0 bases at J, with 14 bases in the middle. Looked up from germline, CDR1 is GTSNPN and CDR2 is SVGIG (reference sequence). CDR3 DNA sequence: TGTGCCCACAGGGAATCGAGCTCCTATAATTCACCCCTCCACTTT. Protein product: CAHRESSSYNSPLHF.

The genes are TRBV5-6 and TRBJ2-6; unclear D gene. The CDR3 contains 18 residues. The germline V gene has CDR1 SGHDT and CDR2 YYEEEE. Trimming shortened V by 0 bases and J by 0 bases, and 13 bases separated the two germline ends. CDR3 residues: CASSLGAKVNSGANVLTF. CDR3 DNA sequence: TGTGCCAGCAGCTTGGGGGCCAAGGTCAACTCTGGGGCCAACGTCCTGACTTTC. The full variable domain, completed using reference TRBV5-6 and TRBJ2-6, is DAGVTQSPTHLIKTRGQQVTLRCSPKSGHDTVSWYQQALGQGPQFIFQYYEEEERQRGNFPDRFSGHQFPNYSSELNVNALLLGDSALYLCASSLGAKVNSGANVLTFGAGSRLTVL.

This clone was seen a few times. The rearrangement uses TRBV2 and TRBJ1-5, with D possibly TRBD1 on 5 matching bases. The germline V gene has CDR1 SNHLY and CDR2 FYNNEI. The germline V and J ends were trimmed by 5 bases and 6 bases, with 11 bases remaining between them. The CDR3 is 13 residues long. CDR3 bases: TGTGCCAGCAGTCAGGGCCGGGCTCAGCCCCAGCATTTT. Protein sequence: CASSQGRAQPQHF.

The J gene is TRBJ1-2, the V gene TRBV5-4; 8 bases fit TRBD1. Unmatched junction bases numbered 10, after V lost 2 bases and J lost 4 bases. CDR3 length: 16 residues. The germline CDR1 and CDR2 sequences are SGHNT and YYREEE (reference sequence). CDR3 nucleotide sequence: TGTGCCAGCAGCTTAGGCGGATCCGGGACAGGCTATGGCTACACCTTC. Amino acid sequence: CASSLGGSGTGYGYTF. The complete variable domain, with remaining parts taken from reference TRBV5-4 and TRBJ1-2, reads ETGVTQSPTHLIKTRGQQVTLRCSSQSGHNTVSWYQQALGQGPQFIFQYYREEENGRGNFPPRFSGLQFPNYSSELNVNALELDDSALYLCASSLGGSGTGYGYTFGSGTRLTVV.

The chain combines TRBV15 with TRBJ2-2; D not certain. The V gene's germline CDR1 is LNHNV and CDR2 YYDKDF (reference sequence). This CDR3 contains 13 residues. V shed 6 bases and J shed 8 bases, with 13 bases lying between them. The CDR3 loop is CATSSTSFGELFF. DNA for the CDR3: TGTGCCACCAGTAGTACCTCCTTTGGGGAGCTGTTTTTT. The entire variable domain, with the rest obtained from reference TRBV15 and TRBJ2-2, is as follows: DAMVIQNPRYQVTQFGKPVTLSCSQTLNHNVMYWYQQKSSQAPKLLFHYYDKDFNNEADTPDNFQSRRPNTSFCFLDIRSPGLGDTAMYLCATSSTSFGELFFGEGSRLTVL.

The chain recombines TRBV4-2 with TRBJ2-3; D might be TRBD2 (6 bases). The CDR3 consists of 13 residues. V lost 11 bases, J lost 0 bases, and 12 bases lay in between. Germline values: CDR1 LGHNA, CDR2 YNFKEQ. This chain's CDR3 is CAVRLGSTDTQYF. For the CDR3, the DNA is TGTGCCGTCCGACTAGGTAGCACAGATACGCAGTATTTT.

This clone was picked up a small number of times. The rearrangement uses TRBV5-6 and TRBJ1-5; TRBD1 might be the D (6 bases). CDR1 SGHDT and CDR2 YYEEEE come from the germline V gene. The V and J ends lost 4 bases and 1 base respectively, with 9 bases between them. CDR3 length: 14 amino acids. The CDR3 nucleotides are TGTGCCAGCAGCCAAGGACAGAGCAATCAGCCCCAGCATTTT. Translated: CASSQGQSNQPQHF. Together with reference TRBV5-6 and TRBJ1-5, the CDR3 gives the full variable domain: DAGVTQSPTHLIKTRGQQVTLRCSPKSGHDTVSWYQQALGQGPQFIFQYYEEEERQRGNFPDRFSGHQFPNYSSELNVNALLLGDSALYLCASSQGQSNQPQHFGDGTRLSIL.

This clone was detected only once. The DNA of the CDR3 is TGTGCCAGCAGCTTGGACAGGCCCTTAGATTATGGCTACACCTTC. The encoded protein is CASSLDRPLDYGYTF. This chain links TRBV7-2 with TRBJ1-2; 7 bases fit TRBD1. The CDR3 contains 15 residues. CDR1 and CDR2 (germline): SGHTA, FQGNSA. After removal of 3 bases from V and 5 bases from J, the junction contained 9 bases not matched to a gene.

J is TRBJ2-1 and V is TRBV11-2; D might be TRBD1 (6 bases). V lost 5 bases and J lost 5, with 16 bases in between. Germline V gene data show CDR1 as SGHAT and CDR2 as FQNNGV. The CDR3 spans 15 residues. CDR3 protein: CASSLRRTVHNEQFF. The CDR3, as DNA: TGTGCCAGCAGCCTACGAAGGACAGTTCACAATGAGCAGTTCTTC.

This clone was detected only once. The J gene is TRBJ2-5, the V gene TRBV7-9, with 7 nucleotides matching TRBD1. The last part of the DNA fits TRBJ2-7 better; the J call may be wrong. Germline CDR1 is SEHNR and CDR2 is FQNEAQ (reference sequence). The CDR3 loop spans 14 amino acids. Here the CDR3 reads CASSPGQHTYEQYF. The CDR3 nucleotides read TGTGCCAGCAGCCCGGGACAGCACACCTACGAGCAGTACTTC.

This clone has only one observation. This rearrangement joins TRBV11-2 to TRBJ2-5; TRBD2 matches 12 bases. This CDR3 region has 17 residues. CDR1 is SGHAT and CDR2 is FQNNGV in the germline V gene. The trim removed 1 base at V and 4 bases at J, leaving 7 bases unmatched. CDR3 sequence: CASSLGASSGGVETQYF. DNA for the CDR3: TGTGCCAGCAGCTTAGGAGCCTCTAGCGGGGGGGTAGAGACCCAGTACTTC.

The chain combines TRBV7-6 with TRBJ2-1, with TRBD2 identical over 13 bases. The CDR3 sequence is 18 residues long. Germline lookup yields CDR1 SGHVS and CDR2 FNYEAQ. V lost 7 bases, J lost 8 bases, and 17 bases stayed unmatched. CDR3 DNA: TGTGCCAGCACCCGGGCTAGACTAGCGGGGGGCCCGGGGCATGAGCAGTTCTTC. Protein product: CASTRARLAGGPGHEQFF.

This rearrangement joins TRBV5-8 to TRBJ2-7; possibly TRBD2 for D (6 bases). The CDR3 totals 17 residues. The V gene lost 3 bases and the J gene lost 2 bases, with 21 bases spanning the gap. The germline V gene has CDR1 SGHTS and CDR2 YDEGEE. In nucleotides, the CDR3 is TGTGCCAGCAGCTCCCCGGGACGGACTACCCCCACCTACGAGCAGTACTTC. Translated: CASSSPGRTTPTYEQYF.